The source of this T cell receptor beta chain is a study of vaccination effects on CD4 cells after COVID-19 (dated by TCRdb to between 2020 and 2023). About the study as a whole: To identify antigen-specific CD4+ T cell clonotypes by their expansion, the ViraFEST assay first stimulated PBMC with viral peptide pools and then applied TCR sequencing. Each participant received two doses of an mRNA SARS-CoV-2 vaccine, either BNT162b2 or mRNA-1273. About 2.2 million PBMC per well were cultured in IMDM with about 4.8% human AB serum, 9 to 10 IU/ml IL-2 and gentamicin, plus 10 ug/ml peptides. SARS-CoV-2 spike-specific CD4+ TCR repertoires from before and after mRNA vaccination were compared in COVID-19 convalescent patients and in infection-naive vaccine recipients. Altogether, some 11 COVID-19 convalescent patients and a handful of SARS-CoV-2-naive healthy vaccine recipients made up the full study. In the study, cultures from other donors were sequenced using the Oncomine TCR Beta short-read assay on an Illumina iSeq 100. The investigation overall reported the following: At late post-vaccination timepoints, both infection-induced and vaccine-induced clones showed marked clonal contraction, consistent with waning T cell responses. In healthy vaccine recipients, vaccine-induced clones were almost all SARS-CoV-2 mono-reactive, with only 1 of 255 being cross-reactive with common cold coronaviruses. Only a small number of convalescent patients were included, and no early post-infection timepoints were available, which limited the study.

After around eleven days of culture, CD4+ T cells were isolated with the EasySep CD4+ T cell isolation kit. Negative nucleocapsid antibody results before and after vaccination confirmed that the healthy vaccine recipients had no prior SARS-CoV-2 infection. On days 3 and 7, half of the culture medium was replaced with fresh IL-2-containing medium. Unless noted otherwise, every peptide stimulation condition was grown in triplicate wells. PBMC were separated from whole blood using Ficoll-Paque Plus gradient centrifugation and were then either cryopreserved at -140C or used fresh. Genomic DNA was extracted from cultured CD4+ T cells with the QIAamp micro DNA kit. The CDR3 goes from the cysteine to the phenylalanine over 16 residues. Only the CDR3 DNA is retained, 48 bases long and in frame from the first base. CDR1 is given as SGHRS and CDR2 as YFSETQ, both from the germline V gene. V and J are truncated by 0 bases and 5 bases respectively, leaving an intervening sequence of 17 bases.

This clone was detected only a few times. Its antigen is not yet known. Base qualities are not provided; no much larger clone lies one nucleotide away. The library was generated by the immunoSEQ multiplex PCR assay. DNA from the cultured, isolated CD4+ T cells was subjected to TCR beta CDR3 sequencing. The paper's processing steps were these. Non-productive TCR sequences were removed and reads were trimmed to the CDR3 region, keeping CDR3s of at least 7 amino acids. Antigen-specific clonotypes were identified with the MANAFEST web app by comparing expansion in peptide wells against reference cultures. Positive clones required FDR<0.05 expansion versus reference and all other wells, odds ratio above 5, and frequency above 0.1% in two replicate wells. Clonotypes significantly expanded in SARS-CoV-2 spike wells and in at least one common cold coronavirus spike condition were defined as cross-reactive. CDR3 similarity was assessed by Levenshtein distance with the stringdist R package, and unrooted trees were built with ape in R 3.6.1. TCRdb stores this immuneACCESS table with in-frame sequences only. Part of the clones is absent; in the studies checked, under half of the shortfall reflects unresolved V genes, and no reason is known for the rest. V, J and clone size derive from that table, while D and trimming were established from the DNA sequence. Present in this sample are 25,000 to 30,000 clones, 65% of which were seen just once. The leading ten clones occupy 9.9% of the sample.

The sample consisted of CD4+ T cells from PBMCs cultured without peptide, taken before COVID-19 vaccination. The sequence links TRBV5-1 to TRBJ1-2; D gene: possibly TRBD1, on 5 matching bases. The sequence was collected from a human donor who received a COVID-19 vaccine. The CDR3 protein: CASSLAGGEGRYGYTF. The DNA sequence reads TGCGCCAGCAGCTTGGCCGGAGGGGAGGGGAGGTATGGCTACACCTTC.